What follows is one TCR beta chain and its context. The data originate from a study of T cell clusters in autoimmune cytopenias. One tube held mixed TRB-A and TRB-B primer pools for touch-down PCR. For each CDR3 protein, TCRdb gives one entry from its re-call of the multiplex PCR reads, without DNA. Reported are 3,500 to 5,000 distinct CDR3 sequences; the ten largest clones contain roughly two fifths. The CDR3 consists of 16 residues. Germline loops: CDR1 LNHDA, CDR2 SQIVND (reference sequence). Each sample's input was 200 to 250 ng genomic DNA, 35,000 to 40,000 genome equivalents. These same data were also listed under a study on T cell repertoires in aging, cancer and after chemotherapy. This second study notes: Over several months to years, re-sampled healthy donor repertoires clearly shared clones.

This sequence originates from a human donor in good health. Specimen: peripheral blood. This sequence joins TRBV19 and TRBJ1-1. The CDR3 region is CASSAMWRGANTEAFF.